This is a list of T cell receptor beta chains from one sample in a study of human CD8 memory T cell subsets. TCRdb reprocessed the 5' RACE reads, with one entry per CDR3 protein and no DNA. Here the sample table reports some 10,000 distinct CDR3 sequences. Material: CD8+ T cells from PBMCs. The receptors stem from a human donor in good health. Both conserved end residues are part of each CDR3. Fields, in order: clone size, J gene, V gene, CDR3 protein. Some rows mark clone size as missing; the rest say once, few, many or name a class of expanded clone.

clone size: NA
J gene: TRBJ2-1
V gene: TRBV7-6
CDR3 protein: CASSPAGGGNNEQFF

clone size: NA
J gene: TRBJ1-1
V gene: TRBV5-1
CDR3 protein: CASSFVTGGIWETEAFF

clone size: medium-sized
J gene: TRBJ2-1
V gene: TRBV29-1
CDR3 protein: CSVEVRDEQFF

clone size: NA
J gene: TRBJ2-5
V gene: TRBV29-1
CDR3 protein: CSVEVNWGQETQYF

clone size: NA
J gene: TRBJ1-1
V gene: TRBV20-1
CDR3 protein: CSSLERLQVSTEAFF

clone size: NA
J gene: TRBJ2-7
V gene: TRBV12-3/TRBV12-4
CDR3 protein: CASSYGGQAGQYF

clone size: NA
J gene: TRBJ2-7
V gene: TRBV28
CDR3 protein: CASSFPGTGGSYEQYF

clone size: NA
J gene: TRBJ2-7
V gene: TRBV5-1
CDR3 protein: CASSLGVYADEQYF

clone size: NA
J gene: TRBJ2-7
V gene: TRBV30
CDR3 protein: CACLDRGSYEQYF

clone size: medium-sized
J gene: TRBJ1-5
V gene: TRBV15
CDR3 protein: CATSRDLTGGSNQPQHF

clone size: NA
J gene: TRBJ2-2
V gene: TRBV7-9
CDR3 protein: CASSSTGGAEGGELFF

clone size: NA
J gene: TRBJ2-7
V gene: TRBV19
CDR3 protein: CASSRGYYEQYF

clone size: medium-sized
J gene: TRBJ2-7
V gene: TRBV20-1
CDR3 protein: CSARVVGGRTYEQYF

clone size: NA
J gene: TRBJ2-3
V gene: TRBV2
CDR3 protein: CATGARGRTDTQYF

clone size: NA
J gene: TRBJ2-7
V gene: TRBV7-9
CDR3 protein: CASSLDSTATYEQYF

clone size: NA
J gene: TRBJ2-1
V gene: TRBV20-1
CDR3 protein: CSATSREGGPREQFF

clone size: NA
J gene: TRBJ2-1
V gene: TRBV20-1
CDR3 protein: CSATSRTLGHEQFF

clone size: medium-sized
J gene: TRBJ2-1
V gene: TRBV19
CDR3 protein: CASKRREGGYNEQFF

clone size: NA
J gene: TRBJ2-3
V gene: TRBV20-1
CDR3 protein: CSASPPGLHQDTQYF

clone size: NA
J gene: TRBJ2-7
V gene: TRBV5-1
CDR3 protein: CASTPGANSDGVQYF

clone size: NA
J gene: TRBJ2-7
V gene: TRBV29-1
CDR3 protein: CSVDVEGRSSYEQYF

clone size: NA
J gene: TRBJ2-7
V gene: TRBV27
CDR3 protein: CASSLGGWGRQYF

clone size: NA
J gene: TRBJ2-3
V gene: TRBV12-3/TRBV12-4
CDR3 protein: CASSPGADTQYF

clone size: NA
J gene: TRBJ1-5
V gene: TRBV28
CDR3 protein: CASSFSTVQPQHF

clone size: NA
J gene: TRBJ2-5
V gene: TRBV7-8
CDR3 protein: CASSQGLGQGQETQYF